Below are 28 T cell receptor beta chains sequenced from a single sample in a study of blood T cell repertoires in COVID-19. Data came from immunoSEQ multiplex PCR; TCRdb stores just in-frame clones and leaves some out. This table holds fewer than 450,000 clones, about 93% found once. Sequenced: peripheral blood. Receptors originate from a young woman who had recovered from COVID-19.

This chain joins TRBV23-1 and TRBJ2-7, with D perhaps TRBD2 (6 bases). TRBV23-1 falls under the ORF class, with uncertain function. V gave up 4 bases and J gave up 3 bases, with 28 bases separating them. The CDR3 has 19 amino acids. CDR3 nucleotides: TGCGCCAGCAGTCCAGCGCGGGGTACTACCCTCGTGGCCATCTACGAGCAGTACGTC. This sequence encodes CASSPARGTTLVAIYEQYV.

The chain links TRBV6-5 to TRBJ2-1, with 15 bases that match TRBD2. The CDR3 spans 15 residues. CDR1 and CDR2 (germline): MNHEY, SVGAGI. Trimming removed 7 bases from V and 8 bases from J; junction bases left unmatched: 6. This chain's CDR3 is CASNHRTSGRDEQFF. CDR3 nucleotides: TGTGCCAGCAACCACCGGACTAGCGGGAGGGATGAGCAGTTCTTC.

The chain links TRBV13 to TRBJ1-2; TRBD1 matches 8 bases. The ends lost 5 bases at V and 3 bases at J; junction bases unmatched: 5. The length of the CDR3 is 14 residues. Germline V lookup: CDR1 PRHDT, CDR2 FYEKMQ (reference sequence). CDR3 protein: CASSAQGADYGYTF. CDR3 in DNA: TGTGCCAGCAGCGCCCAGGGGGCTGACTATGGCTACACCTTC.

The chain is built from TRBV29-1 and TRBJ2-1; tentatively, D is TRBD1 (6 bases). This CDR3 is built from 15 residues. V lost 1 base, J lost 1 base, and 11 bases lay in between. Germline V CDR1 and CDR2: SQVTM, ANQGSEA. The CDR3 loop is CSVEAGAISYNEQFF. Written as DNA, the CDR3 is TGCAGCGTTGAAGCAGGGGCGATTTCCTACAATGAGCAGTTCTTC.

The chain uses TRBV29-1 and TRBJ2-1; a possible D gene is TRBD2 (6 bases). CDR1 and CDR2 (germline): SQVTM, ANQGSEA. The CDR3 covers 16 residues. V shed 6 bases and J shed 7 bases, with 25 bases lying between them. The CDR3 nucleotides are TGCAGCGTAGACATTTTGCTAGCGAGTTGGAAAAATGAGCAGTTCTTC. This gives the protein CSVDILLASWKNEQFF.

This chain uses TRBV19 with TRBJ1-1; D uncertain. The V gene lost 7 bases and the J gene lost 3 bases, with 6 bases spanning the gap. The CDR3 runs 11 residues. In germline, CDR1 is LNHDA, CDR2 SQIVND (reference sequence). The CDR3 DNA reads TGTGCCAGTATTGGGCACACTGAAGCTTTCTTT. It yields the protein CASIGHTEAFF.

Note on this clone: One end of the junction does not line up with germline, which may come from a read error. The V gene is TRBV27, the J gene TRBJ1-6, with 7 bases matching TRBD1. CDR3 length: 15 amino acids. Germline V CDR1 and CDR2: MNHEY, SMNVEV (reference sequence). CDR3 protein: CASSISGQYNSPLHF. CDR3 bases: TGTGCCAGCAGTATATCGGGACAGTATAATTCACCCCTCCACTTT.

The genes are TRBV10-3 and TRBJ2-3, with D tentatively TRBD2 (6 bases). Germline V lookup: CDR1 ENHRY, CDR2 SYGVKD. Deletions cut 0 bases from V and 4 bases from J, with 11 bases between. The CDR3 has 15 residues. In DNA, the CDR3 is TGTGCCATCAGTGAGTCAACGGGAGAATCAGATACGCAGTATTTT. Protein sequence: CAISESTGESDTQYF.

This clone was seen only a few times. The V gene is TRBV4-3, the J gene TRBJ2-1, with 8 bases that match TRBD1. Germline V gives CDR1 LGHNA, CDR2 YSLEER. The length of the CDR3 is 16 residues. V lost 4 bases, J lost 1 base, and 6 bases stayed unmatched. The CDR3 region has the DNA TGCGCCAGCAGCCGAAGCGGACAGGGATCCTACAATGAGCAGTTCTTC. Translating gives CASSRSGQGSYNEQFF.

The CDR3, as DNA: TGTGCCAGCAGCCCCGGGACAGTGGAGGAGTATAATTCACCCCTCCACTTT. It is translated as CASSPGTVEEYNSPLHF. The chain carries TRBV5-4 and TRBJ1-6, with TRBD1 identical over 7 bases. Per germline, CDR1 SGHNT and CDR2 YYREEE (reference sequence). The CDR3 is made up of 17 amino acids. The V gene end was trimmed by 4 bases and the J gene end by 4 bases; junction bases not matched to a gene: 11. Complete variable domain (other parts from reference TRBV5-4 and TRBJ1-6): ETGVTQSPTHLIKTRGQQVTLRCSSQSGHNTVSWYQQALGQGPQFIFQYYREEENGRGNFPPRFSGLQFPNYSSELNVNALELDDSALYLCASSPGTVEEYNSPLHFGNGTRLTVT.

The V call is TRBV6-5, the J call TRBJ1-5, with D possibly being TRBD1 (6 bases). The CDR3 length is 14 residues. From germline, CDR1 is MNHEY and CDR2 SVGAGI. The V gene lost 5 bases and the J gene lost 3 bases, with 11 bases spanning the gap. The CDR3 here is CASSPGVANQPQHF. DNA of the CDR3: TGTGCCAGCAGTCCAGGGGTGGCCAATCAGCCCCAGCATTTT.

This chain connects TRBV15 to TRBJ1-2; no clear D gene. This CDR3 contains 14 residues. The ends were cut back, 0 bases at V and 6 bases at J, with 11 bases in the middle. Germline CDR1 is LNHNV and CDR2 is YYDKDF (reference sequence). CDR3: CATSREGSRDGYTF. As DNA, the CDR3 is TGTGCCACCAGCAGAGAGGGCAGCAGAGATGGCTACACCTTC.

The chain links TRBV3-1 (or the pseudogene TRBV3-2) to TRBJ2-1; D uncertain. Trimming shortened V by 0 bases and J by 0 bases, and 27 bases separated the two germline ends. CDR1 is LGHDT and CDR2 is YNNKEL in the germline V gene (reference sequence). This CDR3 is built from 22 residues. The DNA of the CDR3 is TGTGCCAGCAGCCAAGAAAACGATTTAGCCTACCTCCCCCCGAGCTCCTACAATGAGCAGTTCTTC. Protein: CASSQENDLAYLPPSSYNEQFF.

This chain connects TRBV4-3 to TRBJ2-5; D might be TRBD2 (6 bases). Trimming took off 4 bases at V and 5 bases at J, with 17 bases between the two ends. CDR3 length equals 15 residues. CDR1 LGHNA and CDR2 YSLEER come from the germline V gene. CDR3: CASSPTPLATETQYF. CDR3 DNA: TGCGCCAGCAGCCCGACCCCCCTAGCGACGGAGACCCAGTACTTC.

The gene calls are TRBV5-4 and TRBJ2-3; 14 bases map to TRBD2. The CDR3 is 17 amino acids. J lost 6 bases, V lost 0 bases, and 6 bases had no gene match. CDR1 is SGHNT and CDR2 is YYREEE in the germline V gene (reference sequence). The CDR3 DNA reads as TGTGCCAGCAGCTTGGGACTAGCGGGAGGGCCGCGGGATACGCAGTATTTT. Its translation is CASSLGLAGGPRDTQYF.

The chain is built from TRBV27 and TRBJ1-4; D perhaps matches TRBD1 (6 bases). The CDR3 length is 14 residues. Germline V gene data show CDR1 as MNHEY and CDR2 as SMNVEV (reference sequence). V gave up 3 bases and J gave up 7 bases, with 12 bases separating them. The CDR3 protein is CASSFFLGGEKLFF. In DNA form, the CDR3 reads TGTGCCAGCAGTTTTTTCCTAGGGGGTGAAAAACTGTTTTTT.

This chain connects TRBV6-6 to TRBJ1-3; no clear D gene. In germline, CDR1 is MNHNY, CDR2 SVGAGI (reference sequence). This CDR3 is 17 amino acids long. V dropped 5 bases and J dropped 4 bases, with 21 bases sitting between them. DNA of the CDR3: TGTGCCAGCAGTCGCGCGGCCGCCGAAGCCTGGGGAAACACCATATATTTT. This codes for CASSRAAAEAWGNTIYF.

The chain is built from TRBV3-1 (or the pseudogene TRBV3-2) and TRBJ2-3; no clear D. V dropped 10 bases and J dropped 1 base, with 9 bases sitting between them. CDR1 is LGHDT, CDR2 YNNKEL, per germline (reference sequence). There are 12 residues in the CDR3. The CDR3 spells CATVSGTDTQYF. As DNA, the CDR3 is TGTGCCACCGTCTCCGGCACAGATACGCAGTATTTT.

The chain employs TRBV27 and TRBJ1-2; D is unresolved. CDR1 is MNHEY and CDR2 is SMNVEV in the germline V gene (reference sequence). V was trimmed by 6 bases and J by 1 base, leaving 12 bases between them. This CDR3 is 14 amino acids long. CDR3 sequence (DNA): TGTGCCAGCAGAAGTTTAGAGAGTAACTATGGCTACACCTTC. Translation: CASRSLESNYGYTF.

This rearrangement joins TRBV9 to TRBJ1-1; D gene unclear. CDR1 and CDR2 from the germline V gene are SGDLS and YYNGEE. The CDR3 extends over 13 amino acids. Trimming removed 3 bases at V and 1 base at J, with 7 bases between. CDR3 in amino acids: CASSATENTEAFF. As DNA, the CDR3 is TGTGCCAGCAGCGCTACAGAGAACACTGAAGCTTTCTTT.

This sequence joins TRBV27 and TRBJ1-5; perhaps TRBD1 as D (5 bases). Per the germline V gene, CDR1 is MNHEY and CDR2 is SMNVEV (reference sequence). Trimming pared 6 bases from V and 3 bases from J, leaving 9 bases between. The CDR3 consists of 13 residues. Written as DNA, the CDR3 is TGTGCCAGCAGCCACAGGTCCAATCAGCCCCAGCATTTT. Protein: CASSHRSNQPQHF.

V gene TRBV19 combines with J gene TRBJ2-1, with 11 bases aligning to TRBD2. Germline V lookup: CDR1 LNHDA, CDR2 SQIVND (reference sequence). This CDR3 contains 15 residues. V gave up 6 bases and J gave up 6 bases; unmatched junction bases: 7. DNA for the CDR3: TGTGCCAGTAGGCCTAGCGGGAGGATGGGCAATGAGCAGTTCTTC. It encodes CASRPSGRMGNEQFF.

This sequence joins TRBV28 and TRBJ2-2; 10 bases line up with TRBD1. The CDR3 is made up of 16 amino acids. Trimming cost V 6 bases and J 6 bases; bases outside gene matches: 10. Germline CDR1 and CDR2: MDHEN and SYDVKM. The CDR3 is CASRLRGQGTPGELFF. The DNA of the CDR3 is TGTGCCAGCAGGCTAAGGGGACAGGGGACCCCCGGGGAGCTGTTTTTT.

Remarks on this clone: The sample holds other DNA sequences that translate to the same CDR3. J is TRBJ1-2 and V is TRBV20-1; a possible D gene is TRBD1 (5 bases). Trimming took off 6 bases at V and 5 bases at J, with 10 bases between the two ends. Germline V gene lookup returns CDR1 DFQATT and CDR2 SNEGSKA (reference sequence). This CDR3 spans 11 amino acids. The CDR3 is CSALQGYGYTF. For the CDR3, the DNA is TGCAGTGCGCTCCAGGGATATGGCTACACCTTC.

The chain uses TRBV6-2 or TRBV6-3 and TRBJ2-1, with D possibly being TRBD2 (5 bases). The CDR3 runs to 15 residues. The V gene lost 5 bases and the J gene lost 0 bases, with 11 bases spanning the gap. The germline V gene encodes CDR1 MNHEY and CDR2 SVGEGT. CDR3 sequence reads: CASSPLALSYNEQFF. The CDR3 DNA is TGTGCCAGCAGTCCCCTAGCACTCTCCTACAATGAGCAGTTCTTC.

A single count supports this clone. The J gene is TRBJ2-3, the V gene TRBV29-1; 9 nucleotides align to TRBD2. Germline V lookup: CDR1 SQVTM, CDR2 ANQGSEA. The CDR3 consists of 12 residues. Unmatched junction bases numbered 9, after V lost 6 bases and J lost 11 bases. The CDR3: CSVVGLAIGQYF. DNA of the CDR3: TGCAGCGTCGTGGGACTAGCCATTGGGCAGTATTTT.

The chain recombines TRBV11-2 with TRBJ1-1, with TRBD1 matching 11 bases. The CDR3 totals 16 residues. The germline CDR1 and CDR2 sequences are SGHAT and FQNNGV. V lost 4 bases, J lost 0 bases, and 4 bases stayed unmatched. The CDR3 sequence is CASSSGQGAMNTEAFF. CDR3 in DNA: TGTGCCAGCAGCTCCGGACAGGGGGCAATGAACACTGAAGCTTTCTTT.

This sequence joins TRBV27 and TRBJ2-7; perhaps TRBD2 as D (6 bases). Trimming stripped 6 bases from V and 5 bases from J, with 11 bases between. Germline CDR1 and CDR2: MNHEY and SMNVEV (reference sequence). The CDR3 runs 12 residues. The CDR3 here is CASRAGRNEQYV. In nucleotides, the CDR3 is TGTGCCAGCAGGGCGGGGAGGAACGAGCAGTACGTC.